A selection of T cell receptor beta chains follows, all from one sample in a study of cytomegalovirus exposure and HLA in healthy donors. Here immunoSEQ multiplex PCR was the method, and the copy in TCRdb shows in-frame clones only, minus some. The table has around 160,000 clones, 82% seen once. Sequencing used PBMCs. The receptors stem from a male donor in good health and CMV-seropositive. CDR3s include the opening cysteine and the closing phenylalanine or tryptophan. A D gene is named only where the DNA matches it firmly. Only part of the rows carry a size: once, few, many, or a class if the clone is expanded.

J: TRBJ2-1; V: TRBV5-6; D: TRBD2; size: -; CDR3: CASSLTSGSYNEQFF; DNA: TGTGCCAGCAGCCTTACTAGCGGCTCCTACAATGAGCAGTTCTTC
J: TRBJ2-7; V: TRBV7-8; D: TRBD1; size: -; CDR3: CASSLAGQGTYEQYF; DNA: TGTGCCAGCAGCTTAGCTGGACAGGGGACCTACGAGCAGTACTTC
J: TRBJ2-3; V: TRBV19; D: -; size: -; CDR3: CATLADPSGTQYF; DNA: TGTGCCACCCTTGCGGACCCTTCGGGAACGCAGTATTTT
J: TRBJ2-7; V: TRBV27; D: -; size: -; CDR3: CASSSGATRLRDEQYF; DNA: TGTGCCAGCAGTTCAGGAGCGACTAGGCTTCGGGACGAGCAGTACTTC
J: TRBJ2-5; V: TRBV15; D: -; size: -; CDR3: CATSGLADWETQYF; DNA: TGTGCCACCAGCGGATTAGCGGACTGGGAGACCCAGTACTTC
J: TRBJ2-7; V: TRBV28; D: TRBD1; size: few; CDR3: CASSPRGRGSSYEQYF; DNA: TGTGCCAGCAGTCCTAGGGGCAGGGGGAGCTCCTACGAGCAGTACTTC
J: TRBJ1-2; V: TRBV30; D: -; size: -; CDR3: CAWSTENYGYTF; DNA: TGTGCCTGGAGTACGGAGAACTATGGCTACACCTTC
J: TRBJ2-3; V: TRBV6-1; D: TRBD1; size: -; CDR3: CASSGGQYTDTQYF; DNA: TGTGCCAGCAGTGGGGGACAGTACACAGATACGCAGTATTTT
J: TRBJ1-1; V: TRBV5-4; D: TRBD1; size: -; CDR3: CASSAGTGGEAFF; DNA: TGTGCCAGCAGCGCCGGGACAGGGGGCGAAGCTTTCTTT
J: TRBJ2-7; V: TRBV18; D: TRBD2; size: -; CDR3: CASSPGGTSGGYEQYF; DNA: TGTGCCAGCTCACCGGGGGGGACTAGCGGTGGCTACGAGCAGTACTTC
J: TRBJ2-1; V: TRBV19; D: -; size: -; CDR3: CASTVGARRAGTYNEQFF; DNA: TGTGCCAGTACGGTTGGGGCTCGCCGAGCGGGCACCTACAATGAGCAGTTCTTC
J: TRBJ2-7; V: TRBV4-3; D: TRBD2; size: once; CDR3: CASSQGWREVSYEQYF; DNA: TGCGCCAGCAGCCAAGGTTGGCGGGAGGTTTCCTACGAGCAGTACTTC
J: TRBJ2-3; V: TRBV10-1; D: TRBD2; size: -; CDR3: CASSEIAGGYDTQYF; DNA: TGCGCCAGCAGTGAGATAGCGGGGGGTTATGATACGCAGTATTTT
J: TRBJ2-7; V: TRBV7-2; D: -; size: -; CDR3: CASSRTAYEQYF; DNA: TGTGCCAGCAGCCGGACAGCCTACGAGCAGTACTTC
J: TRBJ2-5; V: TRBV10-3; D: -; size: -; CDR3: CAISEGTTSGKETQYF; DNA: TGTGCCATCAGTGAAGGGACAACCTCGGGGAAAGAGACCCAGTACTTC
J: TRBJ1-1; V: TRBV10-2; D: TRBD1; size: -; CDR3: CASRIAGTGGEAFF; DNA: TGCGCCAGCAGGATCGCCGGGACAGGGGGCGAAGCTTTCTTT
J: TRBJ2-1; V: TRBV5-6; D: -; size: -; CDR3: CASSVRDPRSGQFF; DNA: TGTGCCAGCAGCGTGCGGGACCCCCGGTCTGGGCAGTTCTTC
J: TRBJ2-7; V: TRBV30; D: -; size: -; CDR3: CAWRVRASYEQYF; DNA: TGTGCCTGGAGGGTCAGGGCCTCCTACGAGCAGTACTTC
J: TRBJ2-6; V: TRBV6-5; D: -; size: many; CDR3: CASSYGGANGLTF; DNA: TGTGCCAGCAGTTACGGTGGGGCCAACGGCCTGACTTTC
J: TRBJ1-1; V: TRBV9; D: -; size: -; CDR3: CASSDTPGSEAFF; DNA: TGTGCCAGCAGCGACACCCCGGGTTCTGAAGCTTTCTTT
J: TRBJ1-6; V: TRBV5-1; D: -; size: -; CDR3: CASSLDTGISGSPLHF; DNA: TGCGCCAGCAGCTTGGATACAGGGATCTCGGGTTCACCCCTCCACTTT
J: TRBJ2-2; V: TRBV5-1; D: -; size: -; CDR3: CASSLRNTGELFF; DNA: TGCGCCAGCAGCTTGCGTAACACCGGGGAGCTGTTTTTT
J: TRBJ1-1; V: TRBV28; D: -; size: -; CDR3: CASGGYRIQAFF; DNA: TGTGCCAGCGGGGGGTATAGGATCCAAGCTTTCTTT
J: TRBJ1-2; V: TRBV7-2; D: -; size: -; CDR3: CASHQGASFGYTF; DNA: TGTGCCAGCCATCAGGGCGCATCTTTCGGCTACACCTTC
J: TRBJ2-7; V: TRBV30; D: -; size: -; CDR3: CAWSGELPGYEQYF; DNA: TGTGCCTGGAGTGGGGAGCTTCCTGGCTACGAGCAGTACTTC
J: TRBJ2-7; V: TRBV7-2; D: TRBD2; size: -; CDR3: CASSSTPGLGLNEQYF; DNA: TGTGCCAGCAGCTCGACGCCGGGACTAGGGCTCAACGAGCAGTACTTC
J: TRBJ2-1; V: TRBV9; D: TRBD2; size: once; CDR3: CASSVGLAGGLNEQFF; DNA: TGTGCCAGCAGCGTAGGATTAGCGGGGGGACTAAATGAGCAGTTCTTC
J: TRBJ1-3; V: TRBV2; D: TRBD1; size: -; CDR3: CASSFGQEGGNTIYF; DNA: TGTGCCAGCAGTTTTGGACAGGAAGGTGGAAACACCATATATTTT
J: TRBJ1-3; V: TRBV7-6; D: TRBD1; size: -; CDR3: CASSSGTVSGNTIYF; DNA: TGTGCCAGCAGTTCCGGGACAGTATCTGGAAACACCATATATTTT
J: TRBJ2-3; V: TRBV5-6; D: -; size: -; CDR3: CASSLEVSGTTDTQYF; DNA: TGTGCCAGCAGCTTGGAGGTTAGCGGAACCACAGATACGCAGTATTTT
J: TRBJ1-5; V: TRBV21-1; D: -; size: -; CDR3: CASSKLKGGKDLSNQPQHF; DNA: TGTGCCAGCAGCAAATTGAAGGGGGGGAAGGATCTTAGCAATCAGCCCCAGCATTTT
J: TRBJ1-2; V: TRBV4-1; D: TRBD1; size: -; CDR3: CASSPGQGPNYGYTF; DNA: TGCGCCAGCAGCCCGGGACAGGGTCCGAACTATGGCTACACCTTC
J: TRBJ1-5; V: TRBV5-1; D: TRBD1; size: -; CDR3: CASSAEGQGGPVF; DNA: TGCGCCAGCAGCGCCGAAGGACAGGGGGGGCCAGTTTTT
J: TRBJ1-3; V: TRBV10-3; D: -; size: -; CDR3: CAISDFGRGSGNTIYF; DNA: TGTGCCATCAGTGATTTCGGTCGGGGATCTGGAAACACCATATATTTT
J: TRBJ2-4; V: TRBV7-9; D: -; size: once; CDR3: CASSRTDSLAKNIQYF; DNA: TGTGCCAGCAGCCGCACGGACAGCCTAGCCAAAAACATTCAGTACTTC
J: TRBJ1-3; V: TRBV6-6; D: -; size: -; CDR3: CASSPRTGNTIYF; DNA: TGTGCCAGCAGTCCCCGGACAGGAAACACCATATATTTT
J: TRBJ2-7; V: TRBV5-1; D: -; size: -; CDR3: CASSIGQGTYEQYF; DNA: TGCGCCAGCAGCATTGGTCAGGGCACCTACGAGCAGTACTTC
J: TRBJ2-7; V: TRBV9; D: TRBD2; size: -; CDR3: CASSVASSPLAGIEQYF; DNA: TGTGCCAGCAGCGTAGCTTCGAGTCCACTAGCGGGGATCGAGCAGTACTTC
J: TRBJ2-2; V: TRBV7-9; D: TRBD2; size: few; CDR3: CASSPKRTSAFYTGELFF; DNA: TGTGCCAGCAGCCCGAAACGGACTAGCGCATTTTATACCGGGGAGCTGTTTTTT
J: TRBJ2-4; V: TRBV28; D: TRBD1; size: -; CDR3: CASSVRQGSIAKNIQYF; DNA: TGTGCCAGCAGTGTCCGACAGGGAAGTATAGCCAAAAACATTCAGTACTTC
J: TRBJ1-3; V: TRBV18; D: -; size: -; CDR3: CASSPPAGPGNTIYF; DNA: TGTGCCAGCTCACCTCCCGCAGGGCCCGGAAACACCATATATTTT
J: TRBJ2-1; V: TRBV6-5; D: TRBD1; size: few; CDR3: CASRDRGTRWNEQFF; DNA: TGTGCCAGCAGGGACAGGGGCACGCGGTGGAATGAGCAGTTCTTC
J: TRBJ1-3; V: TRBV7-2; D: -; size: -; CDR3: CASSLGSGADTIYF; DNA: TGTGCCAGCAGCTTAGGGTCAGGGGCGGACACCATATATTTT
J: TRBJ2-6; V: TRBV10-2; D: -; size: few; CDR3: CASSRHRSTTSGANGLTF; DNA: TGCGCCAGCAGCCGACACAGGAGTACAACCTCTGGGGCCAACGGCCTGACTTTC
J: TRBJ1-5; V: TRBV5-1; D: TRBD1; size: -; CDR3: CASRTEGASEPQHF; DNA: TGCGCCAGCAGAACGGAGGGGGCTTCGGAGCCCCAGCATTTT
J: TRBJ2-7; V: TRBV2; D: TRBD1; size: -; CDR3: CASSAVGQGAQEQYF; DNA: TGTGCCAGCAGTGCCGTGGGACAGGGGGCTCAAGAGCAGTACTTC
J: TRBJ2-7; V: TRBV4-3; D: TRBD2; size: -; CDR3: CASSPSGLAGAQGGEQYF; DNA: TGCGCCAGCAGCCCCTCAGGACTAGCGGGAGCCCAGGGGGGAGAGCAGTACTTC
J: TRBJ1-2; V: TRBV14; D: -; size: -; CDR3: CASSQAQYYGYTF; DNA: TGTGCCAGCAGCCAAGCACAGTACTATGGCTACACCTTC
J: TRBJ2-2; V: TRBV6-5; D: -; size: -; CDR3: CAAWRRTGELFF; DNA: TGTGCCGCCTGGAGAAGAACCGGGGAGCTGTTTTTT
J: TRBJ2-5; V: TRBV7-8; D: -; size: -; CDR3: CASSKRTGEQYF; DNA: TGTGCCAGCTCCAAACGGACCGGGGAGCAGTACTTC